Sequencing of this T cell receptor (beta chain) was carried out in a study of patients and donors after allogeneic stem cell transplantation. TCRdb re-derived calls from the RT-PCR reads in MiXCR, one entry per CDR3 protein. The table lists about 150,000 distinct CDR3 sequences, about a third of them singletons. This clonotype rates as medium-sized. V was trimmed by 7 bases and J by 1 base, leaving 12 bases between them. Germline V gene lookup returns CDR1 SNHLY and CDR2 FYNNEI. CDR3 size: 14 residues. V usage is TRBV2 and J usage is TRBJ2-3; a possible D gene is TRBD1 (6 bases). The receptor was isolated from a human donor who was either an allogeneic HSCT recipient or a stem cell or donor lymphocyte infusion donor (not recorded which). It is not recorded whose cells these are; they may come from a transplant donor. The sample taken for sequencing was blood, either unsorted or a sorted T cell fraction (not recorded which). The chain's CDR3 is CASMRGKGTDTQYF. The CDR3 region has the DNA TGTGCCAGCATGAGGGGGAAAGGCACAGATACGCAGTATTTT.